Below are 8 T cell receptor beta chains sequenced from a single sample in a study of breast tumors, draining lymph nodes, adjacent tissues. Breast cancer patients provided tissue from their axillary draining lymph nodes. A single record per CDR3 protein comes from TCRdb applying MiXCR to the multiplex PCR reads. The sample lists 150,000 to 250,000 distinct CDR3 sequences; 31% were seen once. Specimen: axillary lymph node tissue. The receptors were sampled from a female donor with breast cancer. Some clones in this sample may be carry-over from other donors' samples.

This clonotype has just a few counts. A single base separates this from a much larger clone, so it may be a read error. The DNA of the CDR3 is TGCAGTGCTAGAGGGCCGGGAGGGGACGCGCAGTACTTC. Translated, it gives CSARGPGGDAQYF. The chain joins TRBV20-1 to TRBJ2-7; 8 bases fit TRBD2. J lost 9 bases, V lost 1 base, and 8 bases had no gene match. The CDR3 consists of 13 residues. CDR1 and CDR2 (germline): DFQATT, SNEGSKA (reference sequence).

This clonotype was counted a few times. V is TRBV3-1 and J is TRBJ2-1; D gene unclear. The V gene lost 4 bases and the J gene lost 4 bases, with 8 bases spanning the gap. CDR1 and CDR2 from the germline V gene are LGHDT and YNNKEL (reference sequence). This CDR3 region has 13 residues. CDR3 bases: TGTGCCAGCAGCCGAGCAACGTACAATGAGCAGTTCTTC. Encoded protein: CASSRATYNEQFF.

Ten or more counts support this clonotype. The chain couples TRBV5-5 to TRBJ2-2, with 9 bases fitting TRBD1. Losses at the gene ends were 4 bases for V and 1 base for J; bases not matched to a gene: 5. Per germline, CDR1 SGHKS and CDR2 YYEKEE (reference sequence). CDR3 size: 16 residues. DNA for the CDR3: TGTGCCAGCAGCCCGACAGGGGGATTGAACACCGGGGAGCTGTTTTTT. It is translated as CASSPTGGLNTGELFF.

The chain has TRBV28 and TRBJ2-7; D call uncertain. The CDR3 is 12 amino acids. The germline gives CDR1 MDHEN, CDR2 SYDVKM. The V end was cut by 7 bases, the J end by 3 bases, with 10 bases between. Here the CDR3 DNA reads TGTGCCAGCATCCTTTGGTACTACGAGCAGTACTTC. It yields the protein CASILWYYEQYF.

This clonotype occurred many times. This sequence joins TRBV9 and TRBJ2-7, with TRBD1 identical over 12 bases. Germline CDR1 reads SGDLS; CDR2 reads YYNGEE. CDR3 length equals 15 residues. J was trimmed by 2 bases and V by 4 bases; bases with no gene match: 4. CDR3 nucleotide sequence: TGTGCCAGCAGCTTAGGGACAGGGGGCCCCTACGAGCAGTACTTC. Protein: CASSLGTGGPYEQYF.

This clonotype showed up many times. The chain links TRBV19 to TRBJ2-1; no reliable D call. The germline CDR1 and CDR2 sequences are LNHDA and SQIVND (reference sequence). The CDR3 is made up of 13 amino acids. Trimming took 0 bases from V and 10 from J, leaving 10 bases between them. CDR3 amino acids: CASSIEASREQFF. Here the CDR3 DNA reads TGTGCCAGTAGTATAGAGGCCTCACGGGAGCAGTTCTTC. Based on the CDR3 plus reference TRBV19 and TRBJ2-1, the full variable domain is DGGITQSPKYLFRKEGQNVTLSCEQNLNHDAMYWYRQDPGQGLRLIYYSQIVNDFQKGDIAEGYSVSREKKESFPLTVTSAQKNPTAFYLCASSIEASREQFFGPGTRLTVL.

V and J are TRBV7-2 and TRBJ1-1; tentative D call: TRBD1 (5 bases). V was shortened by 1 base and J by 5 bases, with 8 bases between the two germline ends. Germline assignment: CDR1 SGHTA and CDR2 FQGNSA. The CDR3 has 13 amino acids. The CDR3 sequence: CASSLDRTTEAFF. For the CDR3, the DNA is TGTGCCAGCAGCTTAGACAGGACGACTGAAGCTTTCTTT. Full variable domain (outside the CDR3, taken from reference TRBV7-2 and TRBJ1-1): GAGVSQSPSNKVTEKGKDVELRCDPISGHTALYWYRQSLGQGLEFLIYFQGNSAPDKSGLPSDRFSAERTGGSVSTLTIQRTQQEDSAVYLCASSLDRTTEAFFGQGTRLTVV.

The chain couples TRBV30 to TRBJ2-3, with TRBD1 matching 10 bases. V dropped 1 base and J dropped 4; count of bases not matched to a gene: 2. The CDR3 runs 14 residues. Germline-derived CDR1 and CDR2 are GTSNPN and SVGIG (reference sequence). DNA of the CDR3: TGTGCCTGGAGTGGGACAGGGGGGGCAGATACGCAGTATTTT. As protein: CAWSGTGGADTQYF.